This TCR beta chain was captured by sequencing in a study of CD4+ T cells in melanoma. The data were produced by immunoSEQ multiplex PCR, yet TCRdb's version contains in-frame clones alone and is incomplete. In the table there are over 100,000 clones, around 92% of which are singletons. Sequenced: peripheral blood. This sequence was found in a human donor with melanoma.

In nucleotides, the CDR3 is TGTGCCAGCAGCTTAGTCGGTTACGGACAGAACACTGAAGCTTTCTTT. It translates to CASSLVGYGQNTEAFF. V usage is TRBV7-6 and J usage is TRBJ1-1; D possibly corresponds to TRBD1 (5 bases). V was shortened by 1 base and J by 1 base, with 13 bases between the two germline ends. There are 16 residues in the CDR3. Germline lookup yields CDR1 SGHVS and CDR2 FNYEAQ. The whole variable domain, filled in from reference TRBV7-6 and TRBJ1-1, reads GAGVSQSPRYKVTKRGQDVALRCDPISGHVSLYWYRQALGQGPEFLTYFNYEAQQDKSGLPNDRFSAERPEGSISTLTIQRTEQRDSAMYRCASSLVGYGQNTEAFFGQGTRLTVV.